The rows below give T cell receptor beta chains drawn from one sample of a study of CD8 T cells in Susac syndrome. Using its own MiXCR run on the immunoSEQ multiplex PCR reads, TCRdb lists one record per CDR3 protein. The sample carries about 200,000 distinct CDR3 sequences, 90% to 95% recorded once. The sequencing sample was made of CD4+ T cells from PBMCs. All receptors come from a human donor with multiple sclerosis. Both conserved end residues are trimmed from each CDR3.

CDR3aa | v_gene
ASSPRVQPQH | TRBV28
SATDRVDTEAF | TRBV20-1
AWSLWEGEAF | TRBV30
ASSYSRQAYGYT | TRBV6-6
TLVKTGCTEAF | TRBV29-1
ASKLAGSSYNEQF | TRBV19
ASSQERRWDQETQY | TRBV3-1
SVGGQAYGYT | TRBV29-1
ASKGDVNTEAF | TRBV5-1
ASSPGRRNQETQY | TRBV2
ASSLAYLDEQF | TRBV5-1
ASSDSAVPQH | TRBV2
ASSLTGDSYEQY | TRBV12-3/TRBV12-4
SARAYGQTDNQPQH | TRBV20-1
ASRGLAGLDTQY | TRBV6-5
AIHGTGELF | TRBV10-3
ASSQQASQTDTQY | TRBV2
ASSYSYPLHSPLH | TRBV6-5
SARDYFYEQY | TRBV20-1
AWSSRRSSYNEQF | TRBV30
ASSRGDVGEQY | TRBV5-1
AWCPRTGNTIY | TRBV30
ASSLRLKTEAF | TRBV3-1
ASSLAGHGANVLT | TRBV5-1
ARSDSYGYT | TRBV30
ASSQEELTPLN | TRBV4-1
ASSRDRVNTEAF | TRBV19
ASSQGQGTMGTQY | TRBV5-1
AISDSLAILNSYEQY | TRBV10-3
SAFQGSSYNEQF | TRBV29-1
ASSLQARGSEAF | TRBV3-1
ASSARSWDTEAF | TRBV9
ASSVTAGEYDEQF | TRBV9
ASSQGSIQETQY | TRBV4-2
AWSDRNQPQH | TRBV30
ASSPGTTPSYEQY | TRBV9
ASSPLKEGGETQY | TRBV4-1
SAVAGGIYEQY | TRBV20-1
ASSLTLSIAGAGSYEQY | TRBV5-1
ATSDLFRGEAF | TRBV24-1
ASGIKAF | TRBV12-5
ASSQASQPQH | TRBV3-1
ASSLGWTGSGGYT | TRBV5-8
SARKGHEQY | TRBV20-1
SVATSGGLGQY | TRBV29-1
STSSGGWYEQY | TRBV20-1
AWTLGGYTEAF | TRBV30
ASSFKLSTDTQY | TRBV27
ASSVQGIVPRNEQF | TRBV27
RGQGNTEAF | TRBV29-1
ASEGRTGDTQY | TRBV12-5
SALPGKSTYEQY | TRBV20-1
ASSRAVVETQY | TRBV7-9
SARDRVAGELF | TRBV20-1
STTRGTSGGEQY | TRBV20-1
ASSQVPLYEQY | TRBV3-1
ASSGGTGIYEQY | TRBV7-2
ASSGSGGAWNEQF | TRBV11-2
ASTRGDTEAF | TRBV5-4
ATSAPGGLASINEQF | TRBV24-1